Described below is a single T cell receptor beta chain sequence and its context. Its target is not known. This specimen belongs to a study of Ad26.COV2.S vaccination and SARS-CoV-2 variants. Study outcomes and limitations: Participants given vaccine showed non-spike TCR breadth similar to that of placebo recipients.

Looked up from germline, CDR1 is SNHLY and CDR2 is FYNNEI. The CDR3 runs 16 residues. V shed 3 bases, J shed 6 bases, and the junction held 8 bases outside the gene matches. Produced via immunoSEQ multiplex PCR; TCRdb's table is partial and in-frame only. Of around 370,000 clones listed, just over 90% are singletons. The sample consisted of peripheral blood, taken after recovery from COVID-19. V and J are TRBV2 and TRBJ2-2; 9 nucleotides agree with TRBD2. The sequence was collected from a human donor who had recovered from COVID-19. The CDR3 sequence is CASSDWAAGGSGELFF. The CDR3 bases are TGTGCCAGCAGTGACTGGGCAGCGGGGGGATCCGGGGAGCTGTTTTTT.